This TCR beta chain originates from a study of identical twins. Study outcomes and limitations: Cross-sectional statistics underpinned the conclusions; the same donors were not followed.

The CDR3 is made up of 15 amino acids. CDR1 DFQATT and CDR2 SNEGSKA come from the germline V gene (reference sequence). V lost 4 bases and J lost 2; bases outside the gene matches: 10. The cDNA had a unique molecular identifier and a template-switch universal primer site. TCRdb fed the 5' RACE reads into MiXCR, producing one record per CDR3 protein. The repertoire consists of roughly 710,000 distinct CDR3 sequences, with around 6% occurring once and the leading ten covering roughly 2%. This clonotype has at least ten counts. Antigen unknown. The sample taken for sequencing was naive T cells sorted from blood. The rearrangement links TRBV20-1 to TRBJ2-5, with 7 nucleotides matching TRBD2. The TCR originated in a young man in good health. For the CDR3, the DNA is TGCAGTGCTAAGCCTGGCGGGAGTAGACAAGAGACCCAGTACTTC. It yields the protein CSAKPGGSRQETQYF.